Below are 22 T cell receptor beta chains sequenced from a single sample in a study of human T cells and chemical hapten exposure. Stated time point: patch test 3, about 24 weeks after DPC sensitization. Treatment here: therapeutic diphenylcyclopropenone sensitization with weekly scalp DPC. TCRdb fed the RACE reads into MiXCR, producing one record per CDR3 protein. This table holds roughly 150,000 distinct CDR3 sequences, 25% to 35% found once. The starting material was whole blood, obtained in connection with sensitization to the hapten diphenylcyclopropenone (DPC). The receptors shown here come from a woman aged 18-29 years with alopecia areata. Some clones in this sample may be carry-over from other donors' samples.

The V gene is TRBV6-2 or TRBV6-3, the J gene TRBJ2-7; TRBD2 agrees at 10 bases. CDR1 and CDR2 (germline): MNHEY, SVGEGT. This CDR3 region has 14 residues. The V segment lost 8 bases and the J segment 4 bases; nucleotides outside the gene matches: 8. The CDR3 loop reads CASRKREGRYEQYF. CDR3 in DNA: TGTGCCAGCCGAAAGCGGGAGGGCCGTTACGAGCAGTACTTC.

This chain connects TRBV12-3 or TRBV12-4 to TRBJ1-2, with no clear D. V dropped 5 bases and J dropped 8 bases, with 9 bases sitting between them. CDR3 length: 11 amino acids. CDR3 coding DNA: TGTGCCAGCAGTCGTATCGGCGGCTACACCTTC. Protein: CASSRIGGYTF.

The chain uses TRBV6-2 or TRBV6-3 and TRBJ2-3; 11 positions agree with TRBD2. The V and J ends lost 8 bases and 3 bases, in that order; junction bases with no gene match: 4. Germline CDR1 MNHEY, CDR2 SVGEGT. The CDR3 is 14 amino acids. CDR3 loop: CASVAGGLTDTQYF. The CDR3 bases are TGTGCCAGCGTAGCGGGGGGGCTGACAGATACGCAGTATTTT.

This clonotype was detected a few times. The V gene is TRBV29-1, the J gene TRBJ1-1; D might be TRBD1 (5 bases). In germline, CDR1 is SQVTM, CDR2 ANQGSEA. This CDR3 is 13 amino acids long. V lost 8 bases, J lost 5 bases, and 18 bases lay in between. The CDR3: CSTSTDPLTEAFF. The CDR3 bases are TGCAGCACCTCGACAGACCCGTTGACTGAAGCTTTCTTT.

J is TRBJ2-5 and V is TRBV9; the D gene could be TRBD1 or TRBD2 (6 bases each). The CDR3 is made up of 14 amino acids. Trimming removed 0 bases from V and 5 bases from J, with 11 bases in between. Per the germline V gene, CDR1 is SGDLS and CDR2 is YYNGEE. The CDR3 is CASSVVGGGETQYF. The DNA of the CDR3 is TGTGCCAGCAGCGTAGTCGGGGGCGGGGAGACCCAGTACTTC.

At least ten counts were recorded for this clonotype. As DNA, the CDR3 is TGTGCCAGCAGCTCAGGTTCGACGTTCTTC. This translates into CASSSGSTFF. This sequence joins TRBV7-8 and TRBJ2-1; D call uncertain. Germline V gene sequence: CDR1 SGHVS, CDR2 FQNEAQ. The V gene lost 4 bases and the J gene lost 15 bases, with 10 bases spanning the gap. The CDR3 has 10 amino acids.

This rearrangement joins TRBV7-6 to TRBJ2-3; the match to TRBD1 covers 8 bases. CDR3 size: 20 residues. J was trimmed by 1 base and V by 5 bases; bases with no gene match: 20. CDR1 and CDR2 (germline): SGHVS, FNYEAQ. CDR3 bases: TGTGCCAGCAGCGCGGGATTGGGACAGGTCGTTCCGTTCGGCACAGATACGCAGTATTTT. The encoded protein is CASSAGLGQVVPFGTDTQYF.

This clonotype was counted only a few times. The chain couples TRBV6-2 or TRBV6-3 to TRBJ2-1; TRBD2 is a possible D gene (6 bases). This CDR3 contains 18 residues. Per the germline V gene, CDR1 is MNHEY and CDR2 is SVGEGT. Trimming took 6 bases from V and 2 from J, leaving 23 bases between them. The CDR3 coding sequence is TGTGCCAGCAGACCCTTACCACCCGGGACTCTCGCCTACAATGAGCAGTTCTTC. Translating gives CASRPLPPGTLAYNEQFF.

Only a few counts were recorded for this clonotype. V and J are TRBV29-1 and TRBJ2-5; D not resolved. The germline CDR1 and CDR2 sequences are SQVTM and ANQGSEA. Trimming removed 6 bases from V and 0 bases from J, with 11 bases in between. The CDR3 runs to 13 residues. The CDR3 DNA reads TGCAGCGTGCCGCCGACGTACCAAGAGACCCAGTACTTC. Translating gives CSVPPTYQETQYF. Using reference TRBV29-1 and TRBJ2-5 for the parts outside the CDR3, the full variable domain is SAVISQKPSRDICQRGTSLTIQCQVDSQVTMMFWYRQQPGQSLTLIATANQGSEATYESGFVIDKFPISRPNLTFSTLTVSNMSPEDSSIYLCSVPPTYQETQYFGPGTRLLVL.

The J gene is TRBJ2-7, the V gene TRBV27; TRBD1 matches 10 bases. J lost 6 bases, V lost 10 bases, and 6 bases had no gene match. The CDR3 length is 12 residues. Germline CDR1 MNHEY, CDR2 SMNVEV (reference sequence). CDR3: CATGDRGSEQYF. The CDR3 DNA is TGTGCCACCGGGGACAGGGGCAGCGAGCAGTACTTC.

The chain combines TRBV4-2 with TRBJ2-1; the match to TRBD2 covers 9 bases. The CDR3 contains 15 residues. The germline V gene has CDR1 LGHNA and CDR2 YNFKEQ. V lost 3 bases, J lost 8 bases, and 8 bases stayed unmatched. CDR3 in amino acids: CASSHLSGGEDEQFF. The CDR3 nucleotides are TGTGCCAGCAGCCACCTTAGCGGGGGCGAGGATGAGCAGTTCTTC.

This clonotype was counted only a few times. The chain combines TRBV20-1 with TRBJ1-1; D is uncertain. V lost 2 bases, J lost 1 base, and 8 bases lay in between. The CDR3 sequence is 13 residues long. CDR1 and CDR2 (germline): DFQATT, SNEGSKA (reference sequence). Here the CDR3 DNA reads TGCAGTGCTAGAAAAGCGGGGAACACTGAAGCTTTCTTT. Protein product: CSARKAGNTEAFF.

There are a few counts of this clonotype. CDR3 residues: CASSQDHPGPYEQYF. Written as DNA, the CDR3 is TGCGCCAGCAGCCAAGATCACCCGGGACCTTACGAGCAGTACTTC. The chain joins TRBV4-3 to TRBJ2-7; the D call may be TRBD1 or TRBD2 (5 bases each). Trimming cost V 0 bases and J 4 bases, with 13 bases left between them. The CDR3 contains 15 residues. Germline loops: CDR1 LGHNA, CDR2 YSLEER.

This sequence joins TRBV2 and TRBJ2-7; D not certain. The CDR3 is 12 amino acids. The germline V gene encodes CDR1 SNHLY and CDR2 FYNNEI. Trimming removed 8 bases from V and 2 bases from J, with 10 bases in between. The CDR3 here is CASVTKAYEQYF. CDR3 in DNA: TGTGCCAGCGTGACAAAGGCCTACGAGCAGTACTTC.

The V gene is TRBV6-6, the J gene TRBJ1-2, with a tentative D call TRBD1 (5 bases). CDR1 and CDR2 from the germline V gene are MNHNY and SVGAGI (reference sequence). CDR3 size: 17 residues. V was trimmed by 2 bases and J by 7 bases, leaving 23 bases between them. The CDR3 loop reads CASSYPHHQSGGAGYTF. The DNA of the CDR3 is TGTGCCAGCAGTTACCCTCATCATCAATCCGGAGGGGCTGGCTACACCTTC.

This clonotype was picked up a small number of times. This CDR3 reads CSARPRTGRSSYNSPLHF. In DNA, the CDR3 is TGCAGTGCTAGACCCCGGACAGGAAGGAGCTCCTATAATTCACCCCTCCACTTT. The chain carries TRBV20-1 and TRBJ1-6; 7 bases agree with TRBD1. Germline V CDR1 and CDR2: DFQATT, SNEGSKA (reference sequence). V lost 2 bases, J lost 0 bases, and 10 bases stayed unmatched. The length of the CDR3 is 18 residues.

This clonotype was detected a few times. CDR3 bases: TGCAGTGCTAGGACTGCCGGGACAGAAAATTCACCCCTCCACTTT. This codes for CSARTAGTENSPLHF. The gene calls are TRBV20-1 and TRBJ1-6; the match to TRBD1 covers 7 bases. J was trimmed by 7 bases and V by 3 bases; bases with no gene match: 9. The CDR3 runs to 15 residues. Per germline, CDR1 DFQATT and CDR2 SNEGSKA (reference sequence).

This clonotype has a count of ten or more. The rearrangement links TRBV11-2 to TRBJ2-7; possible D gene TRBD2, 7 bases. V lost 4 bases and J 6 bases, leaving 10 bases between the germline ends. From germline, CDR1 is SGHAT and CDR2 FQNNGV. There are 12 residues in the CDR3. The CDR3 loop is CASSWGGLEQYF. The CDR3, as DNA: TGTGCCAGCAGCTGGGGGGGGCTCGAGCAGTACTTC.

CDR3 nucleotide sequence: TGTGCCAGCAGCCAGCAGGCAGGCCACATGGCCTCCTACGAGCAGTACTTC. It yields the protein CASSQQAGHMASYEQYF. The J gene is TRBJ2-7, the V gene TRBV4-2, with D uncertain. The CDR3 runs 17 residues. Looked up from germline, CDR1 is LGHNA and CDR2 is YNFKEQ. Trimming shortened V by 3 bases and J by 0 bases, and 18 bases separated the two germline ends.

The table lists this clonotype with a few counts. CDR3 amino acids: CASSQVPLANTGELFF. The CDR3, as DNA: TGCGCCAGCAGCCAAGTACCACTAGCGAACACCGGGGAGCTGTTTTTT. The gene calls are TRBV4-3 and TRBJ2-2, with D possibly being TRBD2 (5 bases). V was clipped by 1 base and J by 0 bases, with 9 bases between them. From germline, CDR1 is LGHNA and CDR2 YSLEER. The CDR3 is made up of 16 amino acids.

The rearrangement uses TRBV6-6 and TRBJ2-5; D not certain. This CDR3 has 13 residues. Germline V gene sequence: CDR1 MNHNY, CDR2 SVGAGI (reference sequence). V was clipped by 0 bases and J by 5 bases, with 7 bases between them. The CDR3 protein is CASSYSKRETQYF. Written as DNA, the CDR3 is TGTGCCAGCAGTTACTCCAAGAGGGAGACCCAGTACTTC.

This clonotype was detected a few times. This sequence joins TRBV6-5 and TRBJ2-6, with 10 bases aligning to TRBD1. The CDR3 sequence is 19 residues long. Germline-derived CDR1 and CDR2 are MNHEY and SVGAGI. V gave up 5 bases and J gave up 0 bases; unmatched junction bases: 10. CDR3 sequence reads: CASSTPGQGDSSGANVLTF. CDR3 DNA: TGTGCCAGCAGTACGCCCGGACAGGGGGATAGCTCTGGGGCCAACGTCCTGACTTTC.